Listed here are 20 T cell receptor beta chains from one sample, sequenced in a study of spatial heterogeneity in lung cancer. Whole-study results and caveats: The study found that expanded intratumoral alpha and beta TCR counts tracked tumor mutation counts.

Antigens of these TCRs are unknown. TCRdb redid the calling of the 5' RACE reads with MiXCR, one entry per CDR3 protein. The sample has about 10,000 distinct CDR3 sequences; approximately 12% are singletons. Regarding time point: sample taken at primary tumor resection. Here the sequenced sample was lung tumor tissue, taken at surgery. The receptor source for this set is a male donor with early-stage non-small cell lung cancer.

This clonotype was counted at least ten times. This beta chain is a stray read from a library made for alpha chains; its abundance is not meaningful. The chain joins TRBV28 to TRBJ2-3; D is uncertain. Germline V gives CDR1 MDHEN, CDR2 SYDVKM. Between the trimmed V and J ends, which lost 6 bases and 2 bases, there was a span of 12 bases. This CDR3 is 14 amino acids long. CDR3 loop: CASSRDSFTDTQYF. DNA for the CDR3: TGTGCCAGCAGCCGCGATTCCTTCACAGATACGCAGTATTTT.

There are many counts of this clonotype. This beta chain came through as a stray read in a library set up for alpha chains, and its size says little. The CDR3 reads CASSPRGPPHTDTQYF. The CDR3 DNA reads TGTGCCAGCAGCCCCCGGGGGCCCCCCCACACAGATACGCAGTATTTT. The chain carries TRBV9 and TRBJ2-3, with D possibly being TRBD1 or TRBD2 (6 bases each). This CDR3 region has 16 residues. Between the trimmed V and J ends, which lost 4 bases and 2 bases, there was a span of 17 bases. CDR1 SGDLS and CDR2 YYNGEE come from the germline V gene.

This clonotype was detected many times. This beta chain is a stray sequence in a library constructed for alpha chains; its clone size is not meaningful. The V gene is TRBV28, the J gene TRBJ1-1, with TRBD1 as a possible D gene (5 bases). Germline V gene data show CDR1 as MDHEN and CDR2 as SYDVKM. The CDR3 has 14 residues. V lost 8 bases to trimming and J lost 3 bases, with 16 bases between them. The CDR3 protein is CASYERGSHTEAFF. CDR3 in DNA: TGTGCCAGCTACGAAAGGGGCAGTCACACTGAAGCTTTCTTT.

This clonotype was seen once. Just one base apart from a much larger clone, this may be a read error. The library was designed around alpha chains, so this beta chain is a stray read whose abundance carries little weight. The V and J genes are TRBV30 and TRBJ2-2; D gene uncertain. Germline V lookup: CDR1 GTSNPN, CDR2 SVGIG (reference sequence). V was cut by 4 bases and J by 6 bases, with 12 bases left in between. This CDR3 is built from 13 residues. The CDR3 region is CAWMAEEPGELFF. CDR3 DNA sequence: TGTGCCTGGATGGCAGAGGAGCCCGGGGAGCTGTTTTTT.

This clonotype was detected a few times. Since it is a stray read in a library aimed at alpha chains, this beta chain has a size that is not meaningful. The chain links TRBV5-4 to TRBJ2-5; the D gene is possibly TRBD2 (5 bases). Germline V CDR1 and CDR2: SGHNT, YYREEE (reference sequence). V lost 2 bases to trimming and J lost 0 bases, with 5 bases between them. This CDR3 contains 13 residues. DNA for the CDR3: TGTGCCAGCAGCTTACTAGACCAAGAGACCCAGTACTTC. As protein: CASSLLDQETQYF.

A remark on this clonotype: A library made for alpha chains picked up this beta chain off target, so its size means little. This rearrangement joins TRBV6-1 to TRBJ1-2, with 7 positions matching TRBD1. CDR3 length equals 14 residues. Per the germline V gene, CDR1 is MNHNS and CDR2 is SASEGT. V lost 5 bases to trimming and J lost 0 bases; unmatched junction nucleotides: 3. In DNA, the CDR3 is TGTGCCAGCAGTCGGGACAGCTCTAACTATGGCTACACCTTC. Its translation is CASSRDSSNYGYTF.

This clonotype was found a few times. Within a library made for alpha chains, this beta chain is off target, and its count is uninformative. This chain's CDR3 is CASSFGDTQYF. The CDR3, as DNA: TGTGCCAGCAGCTTCGGAGATACGCAGTATTTT. This rearrangement joins TRBV11-2 to TRBJ2-3; D ambiguous. Trimming pared 3 bases from V and 5 bases from J, leaving 3 bases between. This CDR3 is 11 amino acids long. Per the germline V gene, CDR1 is SGHAT and CDR2 is FQNNGV.

The sample holds many counts of this clonotype. This beta chain was picked up by a library intended for alpha chains and is off target, so its count carries little meaning. The chain is built from TRBV19 and TRBJ1-2, with TRBD1 as a possible D gene (5 bases). Germline values: CDR1 LNHDA, CDR2 SQIVND (reference sequence). This CDR3 contains 17 residues. Trimming cost V 3 bases and J 4 bases, with 21 bases left between them. The CDR3 is CASSMPRWTPGFYGYTF. For the CDR3, the DNA is TGTGCCAGTAGTATGCCACGATGGACACCGGGATTCTATGGCTACACCTTC.

This clonotype was detected many times. This beta chain is a stray sequence in a library constructed for alpha chains; its clone size is not meaningful. The chain combines TRBV6-6 with TRBJ2-7, with TRBD1 matching over 10 bases. V was pared by 6 bases and J by 2 bases, with 7 bases of the junction left unmatched. Germline V CDR1 and CDR2: MNHNY, SVGAGI (reference sequence). CDR3 length equals 15 residues. DNA for the CDR3: TGTGCCAGCAGGGACCGGACAGGGGGTACCTACGAGCAGTACTTC. Translated: CASRDRTGGTYEQYF.

This clonotype was counted many times. A library made for alpha chains picked up this beta chain off target, so its size means little. The V gene is TRBV10-3, the J gene TRBJ2-3, with D unresolved. Per germline, CDR1 ENHRY and CDR2 SYGVKD. V was pared by 2 bases and J by 0 bases, with 9 bases between. The CDR3 consists of 15 residues. CDR3 coding DNA: TGTGCCATCAGTGAGCGCGGTTCGAGCACAGATACGCAGTATTTT. Protein product: CAISERGSSTDTQYF.

This clonotype was found many times. This beta chain represents an off-target read in a library built for alpha chains; its size is of limited meaning. V and J are TRBV20-1 and TRBJ2-1; D uncertain. The CDR3 extends over 13 amino acids. In germline, CDR1 is DFQATT, CDR2 SNEGSKA (reference sequence). Trimming cost V 3 bases and J 2 bases, with 8 bases left between them. CDR3 sequence reads: CSASRPTYNEQFF. The CDR3, as DNA: TGCAGTGCTAGCCGACCCACCTACAATGAGCAGTTCTTC.

The sample holds many counts of this clonotype. This beta chain appears as a stray read in a library generated for alpha chains; its size is not informative. The gene calls are TRBV4-3 and TRBJ1-6; no clear D gene. CDR3 length equals 17 residues. Trimming removed 0 bases at V and 5 bases at J, with 14 bases between. Germline CDR1 and CDR2: LGHNA and YSLEER. The CDR3 DNA reads as TGCGCCAGCAGCCAAGATCCCAGGACGGAAGATAATTCACCCCTCCACTTT. It yields the protein CASSQDPRTEDNSPLHF.

In this sample, this clonotype turned up many times. A library prepared for alpha chains yielded this beta chain as an off-target read; its size is of little meaning. The chain joins TRBV6-2 or TRBV6-3 to TRBJ2-7; weak D call: TRBD2 (5 bases). CDR1 is MNHEY and CDR2 is SVGEGT in the germline V gene. The CDR3 has 17 residues. Trimming cost V 0 bases and J 0 bases, with 15 bases left between them. This CDR3 is CASSYSTRRPSSYEQYF. CDR3 sequence (DNA): TGTGCCAGCAGTTACTCCACGAGGAGGCCAAGCTCCTACGAGCAGTACTTC.

This clonotype is medium-sized in the sample. A library prepared for alpha chains yielded this beta chain as an off-target read; its size is of little meaning. The chain combines TRBV12-3 or TRBV12-4 with TRBJ2-1; 7 nucleotides line up with TRBD1. The CDR3 contains 14 residues. V shed 1 base and J 3 bases; nucleotides not matched to a gene: 0. In DNA, the CDR3 is TGTGCCAGCAGTTTAGGGGACAGCTACAATGAGCAGTTCTTC. This sequence encodes CASSLGDSYNEQFF.

This clonotype came up many times. The size of this beta chain means little, since it is a stray read in a library made for alpha chains. This chain uses TRBV7-3 with TRBJ2-5, with TRBD2 identical over 11 bases. V was clipped by 0 bases and J by 2 bases; unmatched bases: 2. This CDR3 contains 16 residues. The germline CDR1 and CDR2 sequences are SGHTA and FQGTGA. The CDR3 bases are TGTGCCAGCAGCTTAACGCGACTAGCGGGACAAGAGACCCAGTACTTC. This sequence encodes CASSLTRLAGQETQYF.

By share of the sample, this clonotype is medium-sized. This beta chain is an unintended read in a library built for alpha chains; its size means little. The chain joins TRBV20-1 to TRBJ2-1; D call uncertain. CDR3 size: 14 residues. The V and J ends lost 0 bases and 3 bases respectively, with 9 bases between them. CDR1 and CDR2 (germline): DFQATT, SNEGSKA (reference sequence). The CDR3: CSARDRTDYNEQFF. CDR3 coding DNA: TGCAGTGCTAGAGATCGTACGGACTACAATGAGCAGTTCTTC.

This clonotype was detected ten times or more. A library prepared for alpha chains yielded this beta chain as an off-target read; its size is of little meaning. The V call is TRBV28, the J call TRBJ1-5, with D tentatively TRBD1 (6 bases). Trimming removed 5 bases from V and 0 bases from J, with 11 bases in between. In germline, CDR1 is MDHEN, CDR2 SYDVKM. The CDR3 is made up of 15 amino acids. The CDR3 sequence: CASSPTGNSNQPQHF. The CDR3 bases are TGTGCCAGCAGTCCAACAGGGAATAGCAATCAGCCCCAGCATTTT.

A note on this clonotype: The size of this beta chain means little, since it is a stray read in a library made for alpha chains. V and J are TRBV7-2 and TRBJ1-5; D is unresolved. The germline V gene has CDR1 SGHTA and CDR2 FQGNSA. The V and J ends lost 2 bases and 5 bases respectively, with 10 bases between them. The CDR3 has 14 residues. In DNA form, the CDR3 reads TGTGCCAGCAGCTTACTAGGGAGGGATCAGCCCCAGCATTTT. It translates to CASSLLGRDQPQHF.

Relative to its sample, this clonotype is medium-sized. With the library built for alpha chains, this beta chain is off target and its frequency is not meaningful. The rearrangement links TRBV7-9 to TRBJ1-5; no clear D gene. Germline CDR1 is SEHNR and CDR2 is FQNEAQ (reference sequence). Trimming took 4 bases from V and 4 from J, leaving 5 bases between them. The CDR3 contains 12 residues. Here the CDR3 DNA reads TGTGCCAGCAGCTACTTTAATCAGCCCCAGCATTTT. This codes for CASSYFNQPQHF.

This clonotype is medium-sized within its sample. Because the library targeted alpha chains, this beta chain is an off-target read whose size means little. This chain connects TRBV27 to TRBJ1-2, with 9 bases matching TRBD1. Germline values: CDR1 MNHEY, CDR2 SMNVEV (reference sequence). CDR3 length equals 14 residues. Germline trimming cut 8 bases from V and 4 bases from J; bases unmatched to any gene: 8. This CDR3 is CASSRGTGTYGYTF. CDR3 DNA sequence: TGTGCCAGCTCCCGCGGGACAGGGACCTATGGCTACACCTTC.